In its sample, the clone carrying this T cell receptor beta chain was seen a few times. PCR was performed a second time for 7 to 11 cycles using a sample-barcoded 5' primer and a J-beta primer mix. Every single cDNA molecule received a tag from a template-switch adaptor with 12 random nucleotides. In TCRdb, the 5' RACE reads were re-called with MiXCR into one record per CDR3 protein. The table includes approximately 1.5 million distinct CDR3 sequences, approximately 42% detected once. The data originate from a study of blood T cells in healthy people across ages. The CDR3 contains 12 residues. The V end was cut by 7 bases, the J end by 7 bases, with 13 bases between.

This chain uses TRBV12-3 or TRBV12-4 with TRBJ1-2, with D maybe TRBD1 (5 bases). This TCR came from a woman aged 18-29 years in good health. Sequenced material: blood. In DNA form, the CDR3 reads TGTGCCAGCAAAAAGGGGTTGAGTGGCTACACCTTC. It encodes CASKKGLSGYTF.